This TCR beta chain was obtained from a study of T-cell memory formation after mild COVID-19. Study-wide points: Within pre-infection memory, some responding clones were found, suggesting cross-reactive memory joined.

TCRdb itself ran the 5' RACE reads through MiXCR, one entry per CDR3 protein. The data contain 290,000 or so distinct CDR3 sequences, less than 20% of them seen just once; the ten biggest clones take up 21%. About this clonotype: The antigen is not known.

Source material: PBMCs or a T cell subset sorted from them (not recorded which). This clonotype was obtained from a young man who had mild COVID-19 (a few samples of this study predate the infection). Cell type and time point are not known.

In DNA, the CDR3 is TGCGCCAGCAATGGTGAAGGGGGCAGCGAGCAGTACTTC. Protein product: CASNGEGGSEQYF. This chain uses TRBV5-1 with TRBJ2-7, with 7 bases aligning to TRBD1. Per the germline V gene, CDR1 is SGHRS and CDR2 is YFSETQ. The CDR3 runs to 13 residues. J was trimmed by 6 bases and V by 6 bases; bases with no gene match: 9. The full variable domain, with the rest looked up from reference TRBV5-1 and TRBJ2-7, is KAGVTQTPRYLIKTRGQQVTLSCSPISGHRSVSWYQQTPGQGLQFLFEYFSETQRNKGNFPGRFSGRQFSNSRSEMNVSTLELGDSALYLCASNGEGGSEQYFGPGTRLTVT.